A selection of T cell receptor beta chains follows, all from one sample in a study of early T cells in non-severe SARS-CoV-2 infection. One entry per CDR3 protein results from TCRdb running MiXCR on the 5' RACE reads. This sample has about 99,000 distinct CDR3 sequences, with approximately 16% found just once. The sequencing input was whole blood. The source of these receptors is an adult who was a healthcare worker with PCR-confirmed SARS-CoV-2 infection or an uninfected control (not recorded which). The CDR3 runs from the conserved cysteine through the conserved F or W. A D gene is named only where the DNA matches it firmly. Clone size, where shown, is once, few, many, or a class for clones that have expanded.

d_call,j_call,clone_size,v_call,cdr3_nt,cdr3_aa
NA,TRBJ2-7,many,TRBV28,TGTGCCAGCAGTTTATGGCGGGACATCTCCTACGAGCAGTACTTC,CASSLWRDISYEQYF
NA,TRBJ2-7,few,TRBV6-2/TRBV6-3,TGTGCCAGCAGGGACGACTTGAAGCGGTACTACGAGCAGTACTTC,CASRDDLKRYYEQYF
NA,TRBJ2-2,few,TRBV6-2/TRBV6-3,TGTGCCAGCAGTTCCATGAGCAGGGGAGGTAGCACCGGGGAGCTGTTTTTT,CASSSMSRGGSTGELFF
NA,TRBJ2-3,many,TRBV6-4,TGTGCCAGCAGTGACAGCGATGGCACAGATACGCAGTATTTT,CASSDSDGTDTQYF
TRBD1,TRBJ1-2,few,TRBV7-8,TGTGCCAGCAGCCCGACAGGGGGTTTTTCCCAATATGGCTACACCTTC,CASSPTGGFSQYGYTF
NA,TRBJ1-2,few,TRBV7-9,TGTGCCAACAGCCCCGGGCCTCCCGAGGGGTATGGCTACACCTTC,CANSPGPPEGYGYTF
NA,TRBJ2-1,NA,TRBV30,TGTGCCTGGAGTTGGGCAGGGGCGAAGAATGAGCAGTTCTTC,CAWSWAGAKNEQFF
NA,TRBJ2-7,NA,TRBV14,TGTGCCAGCAGATTAACGCCGGAAAGCTCCTACGAGCAGTACTTC,CASRLTPESSYEQYF
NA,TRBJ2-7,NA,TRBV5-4,TGTGCCAGCAGCTTGGCCGTCTCAGCCGACCCTGGCTACGAGCAGTACTTC,CASSLAVSADPGYEQYF
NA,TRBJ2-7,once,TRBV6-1,TGTGCCAGCAGTGGAGAGGACCGCTACGAGCAGTACTTC,CASSGEDRYEQYF
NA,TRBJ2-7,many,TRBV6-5,TGTGCCAGCAGTCAATCCAGGACCTCCTACGAGCAGTACTTC,CASSQSRTSYEQYF
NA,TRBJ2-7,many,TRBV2,TGTGCCAGCATCCCACCGACTACGATGGGGCAGTACTTC,CASIPPTTMGQYF
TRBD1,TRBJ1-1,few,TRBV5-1,TGCGCCAGCAGCCTGAGACAGGGAAGTTCTGAAGCTTTCTTT,CASSLRQGSSEAFF
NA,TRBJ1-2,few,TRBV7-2,TGTGCCAGCAGCTTAGGGACAGCACAGGTTCTCTCTGGCTACACCTTC,CASSLGTAQVLSGYTF
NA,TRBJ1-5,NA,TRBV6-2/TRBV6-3,TGTGCCAGCAGTTCGACTTTTCCGGGATACGTTCAGCCCCAGCATTTT,CASSSTFPGYVQPQHF
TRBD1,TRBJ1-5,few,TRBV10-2,TGCGCCAGCAGAGACAGGGGGACTTACAATCAGCCCCAGCATTTT,CASRDRGTYNQPQHF
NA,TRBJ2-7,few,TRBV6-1,TGTGCCAGCAGGACCGAGAACGAGCAGTACTTC,CASRTENEQYF
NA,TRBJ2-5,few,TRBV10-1,TGCGCCAGCAGTGAGTCCCGAGGGACGCTCCAAGAGACCCAGTACTTC,CASSESRGTLQETQYF
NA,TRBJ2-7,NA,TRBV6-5,TGTGCCAGCAGTCGATTAGAACTTTACGAGCAGTACTTC,CASSRLELYEQYF
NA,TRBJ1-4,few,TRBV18,TGTGCCAGCTCACAGACAGAAACTAATGAAAAACTGTTTTTT,CASSQTETNEKLFF
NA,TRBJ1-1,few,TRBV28,TGTGCCAGCAGTTGGGGGAACACTGAAGCTTTCTTT,CASSWGNTEAFF
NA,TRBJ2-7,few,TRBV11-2,TGTGCCAGCAGCTCGCCGGGACCCCCGGGAGCCTACGAGCAGTACTTC,CASSSPGPPGAYEQYF
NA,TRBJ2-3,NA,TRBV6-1,TGTGCCACCGAGCGAAGGGGAGCAGATACGCAGTATTTT,CATERRGADTQYF
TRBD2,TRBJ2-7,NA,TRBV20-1,TGCAGTGCTAGATTGCCGGGACTAGGGGACTACGAGCAGTACTTC,CSARLPGLGDYEQYF
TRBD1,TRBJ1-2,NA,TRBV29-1,TGCAGCGTTGAGGACAGGACCTATAACTATGGCTACACCTTC,CSVEDRTYNYGYTF
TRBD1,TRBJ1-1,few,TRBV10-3,TGTGCCATCAGTGCATCGGAGGGACAGGGAGGGACTGAAGCTTTCTTT,CAISASEGQGGTEAFF
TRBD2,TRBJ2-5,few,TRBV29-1,TGCAGCGTTGTCGGGATAGCGGGAGTTCTCCAAAGAGAGACCCAGTACTTC,CSVVGIAGVLQRETQYF
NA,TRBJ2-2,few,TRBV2,TGTGCCAGCACTGTGGGACCGCAAAACACCGGGGAGCTGTTTTTT,CASTVGPQNTGELFF
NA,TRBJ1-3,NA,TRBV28,TGTGCCAGCAGTTCGACAGCCTCTGGAAACACCATATATTTT,CASSSTASGNTIYF
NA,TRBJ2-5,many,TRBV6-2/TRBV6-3,TGTGCCAGCAGTTTAAGGGGTTTCCCCCGACATCGGGAGACCCAGTACTTC,CASSLRGFPRHRETQYF
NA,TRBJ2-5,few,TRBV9,TGTGCCAGCAGCGTCCGGGGTATGGGAGAGACCCAGTACTTC,CASSVRGMGETQYF
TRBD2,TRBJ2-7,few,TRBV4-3,TGCGCCAGCAGCCCCCAAGCGGGAGGCTCTTGGGAGCAGTACTTC,CASSPQAGGSWEQYF
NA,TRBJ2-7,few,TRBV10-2,TGCGCCAGCAGTGAATATGGGGACCCTACCTACGAGCAGTACTTC,CASSEYGDPTYEQYF
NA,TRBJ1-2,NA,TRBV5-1,TGCGCCAGCAGCTTGGCCCCGGGGGGCTATGGCTACACCTTC,CASSLAPGGYGYTF
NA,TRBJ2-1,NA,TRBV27,TGTGCCAGCAGTTCCACTCTCACGGACAATGAGCAGTTCTTC,CASSSTLTDNEQFF
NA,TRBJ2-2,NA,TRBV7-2,TGTGCCAGCAGCCGAGAGGGTTTTGGGACCGGGGAGCTGTTTTTT,CASSREGFGTGELFF
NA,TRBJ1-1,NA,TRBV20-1,TGCAGTGCTAGATCAATAGAGTGGGACACTGAAGCTTTCTTT,CSARSIEWDTEAFF
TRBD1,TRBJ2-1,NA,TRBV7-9,TGTGCCAGCAGCTTAGTCGACAGGGTAATGAATGAGCAGTTCTTC,CASSLVDRVMNEQFF
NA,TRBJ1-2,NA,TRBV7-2,TGTGCCAGCAGCTTAGGATCCGGAGTTTATGGCTACACCTTC,CASSLGSGVYGYTF
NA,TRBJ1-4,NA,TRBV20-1,TGCAGTGCTAGAGATATTGGCAAGGTTGAAAAACTGTTTTTT,CSARDIGKVEKLFF
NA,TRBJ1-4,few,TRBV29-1,TGCAGCGCTCCCTTACCTCCAACTAATGAAAAACTGTTTTTT,CSAPLPPTNEKLFF
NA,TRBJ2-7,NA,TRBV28,TGTGCCACCGCAGGGTACGAGCAGTACTTC,CATAGYEQYF
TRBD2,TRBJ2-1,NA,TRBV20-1,TGCAGTGCTAGAGCCCCTTGGGGGACTACTCCCTACTACGATGAGCAGTTCTTC,CSARAPWGTTPYYDEQFF
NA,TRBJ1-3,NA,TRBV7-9,TGTGCCAGCAGCTTAAGGATCGGCGGGGGAAGGAGGGGAAACACCATATATTTT,CASSLRIGGGRRGNTIYF
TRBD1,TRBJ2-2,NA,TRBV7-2,TGTGCCAGCAGCTCTACAGGGGCCGGGGAGCTGTTTTTT,CASSSTGAGELFF
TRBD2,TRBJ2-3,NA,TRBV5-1,TGCGCCAGCAGCCTTGAGGGACTAGCGGGGGTCATAGATACGCAGTATTTT,CASSLEGLAGVIDTQYF
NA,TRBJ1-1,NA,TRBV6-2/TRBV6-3,TGTGCCAGCAGTTACGGAGGGGAGTACACTGAAGCTTTCTTT,CASSYGGEYTEAFF
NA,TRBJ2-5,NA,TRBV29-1,TGCAGCCACACACAGTACCAAGAGACCCAGTACTTC,CSHTQYQETQYF
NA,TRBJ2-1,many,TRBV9,TGTGCCAGCAGCGTACAACTAGCCTCCTACAATGAGCAGTTCTTC,CASSVQLASYNEQFF